Each of the 30 T cell receptor beta chains below was sequenced from the same sample in a study of OX40 agonist ivuxolimab in advanced cancers. Method: immunoSEQ multiplex PCR; TCRdb's copy keeps in-frame clones and lacks some. The sample carries about 96,000 clones, 90% recorded once. Sequencing was performed on CD4+ or CD8+ T cells sorted from blood, taken in a trial of the OX40 agonist ivuxolimab. Receptors were obtained from an adult with an advanced solid tumor such as melanoma, head and neck, liver or kidney cancer.

The rearrangement joins TRBV21-1 to TRBJ1-1. TRBV21-1 constitutes a pseudogene. The CDR3 covers 15 residues. The CDR3 loop is CASSKGRAVNTEAFF. CDR3 DNA: TGTGCCAGCAGCAAAGGACGGGCAGTGAACACTGAAGCTTTCTTT.

V and J are TRBV11-3 and TRBJ2-5, with TRBD1 matching 7 bases. Trimming cost V 3 bases and J 1 base; bases outside gene matches: 2. From germline, CDR1 is SGHNT and CDR2 YENEEA. CDR3 length: 14 residues. This CDR3 is CASSFRGTQETQYF. The CDR3 coding sequence is TGTGCCAGCAGCTTCAGGGGGACCCAAGAGACCCAGTACTTC.

The V gene is TRBV9, the J gene TRBJ2-7; D is undetermined. CDR3 length: 15 residues. Per the germline V gene, CDR1 is SGDLS and CDR2 is YYNGEE. The V end lost 1 base, the J end lost 0 bases, and 11 bases lay between the germline ends. CDR3 sequence reads: CASSVSLLPSYEQYF. CDR3 in DNA: TGTGCCAGCAGCGTATCCCTCTTACCCTCCTACGAGCAGTACTTC.

The chain uses TRBV9 and TRBJ2-1; D is perhaps TRBD2 (6 bases). Germline V gene sequence: CDR1 SGDLS, CDR2 YYNGEE. This CDR3 spans 14 amino acids. Trimming cost V 4 bases and J 6 bases, with 14 bases left between them. In nucleotides, the CDR3 is TGTGCCAGCAGCTGGTCGGGAGCCGTCAATGAGCAGTTCTTC. It yields the protein CASSWSGAVNEQFF.

The chain is built from TRBV5-4 and TRBJ2-3; TRBD1 matches at 7 bases. The germline V gene has CDR1 SGHNT and CDR2 YYREEE (reference sequence). Trimming removed 2 bases from V and 3 bases from J; junction bases left unmatched: 6. The CDR3 has 15 residues. DNA for the CDR3: TGTGCCAGCAGCTTTGACAGGGATGTTACAGATACGCAGTATTTT. Its protein product is CASSFDRDVTDTQYF.

V is TRBV12-5 and J is TRBJ2-7; 12 bases agree with TRBD1. The germline CDR1 and CDR2 sequences are LGHNT and FRNRAP. After removal of 4 bases from V and 4 bases from J, the junction contained 2 bases not matched to a gene. The length of the CDR3 is 14 residues. The CDR3 reads CASGWGQGAYEQYF. In DNA, the CDR3 is TGTGCTAGTGGTTGGGGACAGGGGGCGTACGAGCAGTACTTC.

This clone was detected only once. The chain has TRBV4-3 and TRBJ1-4, with D possibly matching TRBD1 (5 bases). Germline loops: CDR1 LGHNA, CDR2 YSLEER. Deletions cut 0 bases from V and 6 bases from J, with 11 bases between. The CDR3 is 15 residues long. CDR3 DNA: TGCGCCAGCAGCCAAGATACGGCAGGGTATGAAAAACTGTTTTTT. This translates into CASSQDTAGYEKLFF.

This clone was counted only a few times. This chain joins TRBV7-3 and TRBJ2-2, with D perhaps matching TRBD1 or TRBD2 (5 bases each). Germline CDR1 SGHTA, CDR2 FQGTGA. The V end lost 1 base, the J end lost 2 bases, and 11 bases lay between the germline ends. The CDR3 is 16 amino acids. CDR3 region: CASSLRGGGNTGELFF. For the CDR3, the DNA is TGTGCCAGCAGCTTAAGGGGCGGAGGAAACACCGGGGAGCTGTTTTTT.

This chain uses TRBV5-1 with TRBJ1-3, with 8 bases fitting TRBD1. V gave up 4 bases and J gave up 3 bases; unmatched junction bases: 12. There are 17 residues in the CDR3. Germline V CDR1 and CDR2: SGHRS, YFSETQ. Here the CDR3 DNA reads TGCGCCAGCAGCCCCTGGGGTGACAGGGGCGGTGGAAACACCATATATTTT. This encodes CASSPWGDRGGGNTIYF.

This chain uses TRBV2 with TRBJ2-2, with 7 bases that match TRBD2. Germline assignment: CDR1 SNHLY and CDR2 FYNNEI. CDR3 size: 14 residues. The junction had 5 bases not matched to a gene; V was cut back by 4 bases and J by 6 bases. CDR3 DNA sequence: TGTGCCAGCAGTGCGGGGGGTTTCCCCGGGGAGCTGTTTTTT. It is translated as CASSAGGFPGELFF.

This clone appeared once. This sequence joins TRBV11-3 and TRBJ1-3; no clear D gene. The CDR3 consists of 12 residues. Per germline, CDR1 SGHNT and CDR2 YENEEA. V lost 5 bases, J lost 7 bases, and 9 bases lay in between. The DNA of the CDR3 is TGTGCCAGCAGCGAAACATCCAACACCATATATTTT. Its protein is CASSETSNTIYF.

The chain carries TRBV18 and TRBJ2-7, with 12 bases fitting TRBD1. The junction had 8 bases not matched to a gene; V was cut back by 4 bases and J by 7 bases. Per germline, CDR1 KGHSH and CDR2 LQKENI. The CDR3 covers 15 residues. The DNA for the CDR3 is TGTGCCAGCTCACTGCCGGGACAGGGGGCACGGGAGCAGTACTTC. Amino acid sequence: CASSLPGQGAREQYF.

CDR3 in DNA: TGTGCCAGCAGCCCACGGGCCAGCCCGAACACTGAAGCTTTCTTT. This encodes CASSPRASPNTEAFF. The chain combines TRBV11-2 with TRBJ1-1, with D uncertain. V gave up 5 bases and J gave up 1 base, with 14 bases separating them. Germline-derived CDR1 and CDR2 are SGHAT and FQNNGV. CDR3 length equals 15 residues.

V is TRBV18 and J is TRBJ2-5, with TRBD1 as a possible D gene (6 bases). V was shortened by 0 bases and J by 2 bases, with 13 bases between the two germline ends. Germline loops: CDR1 KGHSH, CDR2 LQKENI. The CDR3 spans 16 residues. Written as DNA, the CDR3 is TGTGCCAGCTCACCACCGACAGGACTTAGGCAAGAGACCCAGTACTTC. Residues: CASSPPTGLRQETQYF.

The gene calls are TRBV29-1 and TRBJ2-7; 12 bases map to TRBD1. The V gene's germline CDR1 is SQVTM and CDR2 ANQGSEA. V shed 6 bases, J shed 3 bases, and the junction held 6 bases outside the gene matches. The CDR3 loop spans 14 amino acids. In DNA form, the CDR3 reads TGCAGCGTAGCGGGGACAGGGGGCCGCTACGAGCAGTACTTC. Protein: CSVAGTGGRYEQYF.

This chain connects TRBV7-2 to TRBJ1-1; perhaps TRBD1 as D (5 bases). V lost 5 bases and J 7 bases, leaving 17 bases between the germline ends. Germline V gives CDR1 SGHTA, CDR2 FQGNSA. The CDR3 length is 14 residues. CDR3 amino acids: CASSPQTFRGEAFF. The CDR3 DNA follows: TGTGCCAGCAGCCCGCAGACCTTTAGGGGTGAAGCTTTCTTT.

In DNA form, the CDR3 reads TGTGCCAGCAGGCCGCTGGGGGGAGTCATCGAGCAGTACTTC. This sequence encodes CASRPLGGVIEQYF. This sequence joins TRBV6-5 and TRBJ2-7; possible D gene TRBD2, 6 bases. Germline values: CDR1 MNHEY, CDR2 SVGAGI. The ends were cut back, 6 bases at V and 6 bases at J, with 18 bases in the middle. The CDR3 is 14 amino acids.

This rearrangement joins TRBV7-2 to TRBJ2-7, with TRBD2 matching 8 bases. CDR1 and CDR2 (germline): SGHTA, FQGNSA. Trimming cost V 2 bases and J 5 bases; bases outside gene matches: 14. CDR3 length: 17 residues. CDR3 nucleotides: TGTGCCAGCAGCTTAAGCATTCGGGCTAGCGGGCGAAACGAGCAGTACTTC. Translating it yields CASSLSIRASGRNEQYF.

This rearrangement joins TRBV5-1 to TRBJ1-3; unclear D gene. This CDR3 region has 15 residues. V lost 0 bases to trimming and J lost 0 bases, with 7 bases between them. Germline V lookup: CDR1 SGHRS, CDR2 YFSETQ. The CDR3, as DNA: TGCGCCAGCAGCTTGGACGATTACTCTGGAAACACCATATATTTT. Its translation: CASSLDDYSGNTIYF.

The rearrangement links TRBV9 to TRBJ2-3; 7 bases match TRBD2. With 2 bases clipped from V and 2 bases from J, the junction kept 5 bases outside the gene matches. The germline V gene encodes CDR1 SGDLS and CDR2 YYNGEE. There are 15 residues in the CDR3. DNA for the CDR3: TGTGCCAGCAGCGTCCTAGCGGAGATCACAGATACGCAGTATTTT. Residues: CASSVLAEITDTQYF.

The gene calls are TRBV30 and TRBJ1-1; D may be TRBD1 (5 bases). The CDR3 extends over 12 amino acids. Germline values: CDR1 GTSNPN, CDR2 SVGIG (reference sequence). Deletions cut 5 bases from V and 0 bases from J, with 7 bases between. This chain's CDR3 is CAWGAMNTEAFF. The CDR3 bases are TGTGCCTGGGGGGCCATGAACACTGAAGCTTTCTTT.

The V call is TRBV5-1, the J call TRBJ2-1, with D possibly matching TRBD2 (5 bases). CDR3 size: 11 residues. The V gene lost 4 bases and the J gene lost 10 bases, with 9 bases spanning the gap. Germline loops: CDR1 SGHRS, CDR2 YFSETQ. CDR3 protein: CASSVEREQFF. For the CDR3, the DNA is TGCGCCAGCAGCGTCGAGCGGGAGCAGTTCTTC.

CDR3 nucleotide sequence: TGTGCCAGCAGCCAGGGGGGACTAGCCGCAGATACGCAGTATTTT. This translates into CASSQGGLAADTQYF. The V and J genes are TRBV4-2 and TRBJ2-3, with TRBD2 identical over 9 bases. V trimming: 3 bases; J trimming: 4 bases; junction bases outside the gene matches: 5. The CDR3 has 15 amino acids. The germline V gene encodes CDR1 LGHNA and CDR2 YNFKEQ.

The chain carries TRBV27 and TRBJ1-1; possible D gene TRBD1, 6 bases. The germline CDR1 and CDR2 sequences are MNHEY and SMNVEV (reference sequence). V lost 5 bases and J 1 base, leaving 17 bases between the germline ends. This CDR3 contains 16 residues. CDR3 in amino acids: CASSPNAGGGNTEAFF. CDR3 nucleotide sequence: TGTGCCAGCAGTCCCAACGCAGGAGGGGGGAACACTGAAGCTTTCTTT.

The rearrangement joins TRBV9 to TRBJ2-3; 9 positions match TRBD2. Germline CDR1 reads SGDLS; CDR2 reads YYNGEE. After removal of 4 bases from V and 4 bases from J, the junction contained 4 bases not matched to a gene. This CDR3 is built from 14 residues. CDR3 amino acids: CASSLGTSPDTQYF. The CDR3 nucleotides are TGTGCCAGCAGCCTGGGGACTAGCCCAGATACGCAGTATTTT.

V gene TRBV11-3 combines with J gene TRBJ1-1; D is possibly TRBD1 (6 bases). CDR3 length equals 15 residues. The V end was cut by 5 bases, the J end by 1 base, with 14 bases between. CDR1 and CDR2 (germline): SGHNT, YENEEA. In DNA, the CDR3 is TGTGCCAGCAGCCCTAGGGTGGGGGCGAACACTGAAGCTTTCTTT. This codes for CASSPRVGANTEAFF.

This clone was seen a handful of times. V and J are TRBV19 and TRBJ1-4, with 9 bases identical to TRBD1. Germline V gene sequence: CDR1 LNHDA, CDR2 SQIVND (reference sequence). The CDR3 loop spans 15 amino acids. The trim removed 5 bases at V and 10 bases at J, leaving 11 bases unmatched. CDR3 sequence (DNA): TGTGCCAGTAGTGTTCGACAGGGGGGTGAGGCAAAACTGTTTTTT. Translated, it gives CASSVRQGGEAKLFF. Based on the CDR3 plus reference TRBV19 and TRBJ1-4, the full variable domain is DGGITQSPKYLFRKEGQNVTLSCEQNLNHDAMYWYRQDPGQGLRLIYYSQIVNDFQKGDIAEGYSVSREKKESFPLTVTSAQKNPTAFYLCASSVRQGGEAKLFFGSGTQLSVL.

As to this clone: This specimen includes other DNA sequences encoding the same CDR3. This rearrangement joins TRBV5-1 to TRBJ1-4; no clear D. V shed 4 bases and J shed 2 bases, with 6 bases lying between them. The CDR3 is made up of 13 amino acids. Germline CDR1 SGHRS, CDR2 YFSETQ. CDR3 sequence: CASSPGTNEKLFF. CDR3 DNA sequence: TGCGCCAGCAGCCCCGGGACTAATGAAAAACTGTTTTTT.

This CDR3 reads CASSDSDYNEQFF. DNA for the CDR3: TGTGCCAGCAGTGACTCGGACTACAATGAGCAGTTCTTC. The chain joins TRBV6-4 to TRBJ2-1; D is unresolved. Germline V gene lookup returns CDR1 MRHNA and CDR2 SNTAGT. The CDR3 is made up of 13 amino acids. V was cut by 0 bases and J by 3 bases, with 3 bases left in between.

The chain uses TRBV19 and TRBJ1-2; 10 positions match TRBD1. CDR3 length: 15 residues. V gave up 4 bases and J gave up 4 bases; unmatched junction bases: 6. The germline V gene encodes CDR1 LNHDA and CDR2 SQIVND (reference sequence). CDR3 nucleotide sequence: TGTGCCAGTAGTACCCCGACAGGGGGCGGCTATGGCTACACCTTC. This codes for CASSTPTGGGYGYTF.